This T cell receptor (beta chain) was captured by sequencing in a study of identifying expanded T cells in peripheral blood. The data were produced by immunoSEQ multiplex PCR, yet TCRdb's version contains in-frame clones alone and is incomplete. The table has around 100,000 clones, about 91% seen once; the top ten hold over 12%. Trimming removed 1 base from V and 2 bases from J; junction bases left unmatched: 5. Germline V gene data show CDR1 as LNHDA and CDR2 as SQIVND (reference sequence). CDR3 length: 16 residues. During the collection period, no donor immune events like infections were recorded. The sequencing input was blood. The clonotype comes from a person aged 18 to 75 in good health. This chain uses TRBV19 with TRBJ1-5, with 7 bases matching TRBD1. CDR3 coding DNA: TGTGCCAGTAGTATAGCTTCAGGGGGAGGCAATCAGCCCCAGCATTTT. It codes for CASSIASGGGNQPQHF.